This T cell receptor beta chain was sequenced in a study of control samples from healthy donors and cancer patients. The table came from immunoSEQ multiplex PCR; TCRdb's copy has only in-frame clones and leaves some out. The sample carries about 31,000 clones, roughly 94% recorded once. The CDR3 spans 12 residues. From germline, CDR1 is KGHDR and CDR2 SFDVKD. Deletions cut 10 bases from V and 4 bases from J, with 9 bases between. The rearrangement uses TRBV24-1 and TRBJ2-2; perhaps D is TRBD1 or TRBD2 (5 bases each). Specimen: blood. The sequence was obtained from a man between 60 and 70 years old in good health. CDR3 region: CATEGRTGELFF. The CDR3 DNA reads TGTGCCACAGAGGGGCGCACCGGGGAGCTGTTTTTT.